This T cell receptor (beta chain) was recorded in a study of shared clonotypes between healthy human individuals. As for the study in general: The composition of the donors was a couple of women and a few men aged 18 to 49. Overall study findings and caveats: Larger estimated richness was generally seen in naive subsets than in memory subsets. Sequencing depth was expected to influence donor clonotype sharing.

In replicate PCRs of sorted subsets, roughly 200 ng DNA, approximately 30,000 T cell genomes, was used. Only in-frame clones appear in the TCRdb table, and some are missing; sequencing was by immunoSEQ multiplex PCR. The table includes some 2 million clones, 85% to 95% detected once. With regard to this clone: Its antigen is unidentified.

Germline V gene lookup returns CDR1 SNHLY and CDR2 FYNNEI. The CDR3 extends over 16 amino acids. This chain uses TRBV2 with TRBJ1-6, with 8 bases lining up with TRBD1. The specimen was naive CD4+ T cells sorted from blood. The sample's subset: CD45RA+ positively selected. The sequence came from a young man in good health. CDR3 nucleotides: TGTGCGTCCCGGCGTGACAGGGGTTCCTATAATTCACCCCTCCACTTT. Protein sequence: CASRRDRGSYNSPLHF.